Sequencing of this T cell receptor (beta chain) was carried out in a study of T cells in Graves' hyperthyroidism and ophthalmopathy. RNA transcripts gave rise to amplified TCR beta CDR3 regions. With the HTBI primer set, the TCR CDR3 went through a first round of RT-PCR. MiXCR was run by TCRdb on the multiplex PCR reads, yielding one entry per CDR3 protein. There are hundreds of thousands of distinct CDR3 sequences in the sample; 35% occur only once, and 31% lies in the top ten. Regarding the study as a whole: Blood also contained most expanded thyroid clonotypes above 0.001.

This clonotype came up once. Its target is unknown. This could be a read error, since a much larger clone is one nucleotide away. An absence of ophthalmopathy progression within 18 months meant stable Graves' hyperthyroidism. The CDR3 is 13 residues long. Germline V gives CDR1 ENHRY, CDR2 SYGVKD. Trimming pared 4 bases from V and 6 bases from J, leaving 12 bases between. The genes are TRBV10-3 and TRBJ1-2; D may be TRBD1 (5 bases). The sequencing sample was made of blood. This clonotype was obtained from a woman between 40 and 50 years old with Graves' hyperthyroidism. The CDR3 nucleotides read TGTGCCATCAGTGGAGCTTCGGGGCATGGCTACACCTTC. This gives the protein CAISGASGHGYTF.